This note documents a single T cell receptor beta chain sequence. The data were taken from a study of blood T cell repertoires in COVID-19. At the level of the study: Samples of COVID-19 (acute and convalescent) were obtained from the United States, Italy and Spain. PBMCs, B-cell-depleted T cells, or T cells provided the cDNA or gDNA that made up the material.

In the source study's methods: Amplification with reference gene primers provided the estimates of nucleated cell counts. The protocol was immunoSEQ multiplex PCR, while the TCRdb copy is restricted to in-frame clones and leaves out a portion. The V and J calls and the clone size are those of that table, but D and trimming were determined from the DNA. The sample has around 75,000 clones; 90% are singletons. This CDR3 region has 14 residues. The germline gives CDR1 SSHAT, CDR2 FNYEAQ (reference sequence). J was trimmed by 4 bases and V by 4 bases; bases with no gene match: 2. The receptor was isolated from a man aged 45-65 years with acute or convalescent COVID-19. Material: peripheral blood. The V gene is TRBV7-7, the J gene TRBJ2-5; 11 bases align to TRBD1. The CDR3 reads CASSSGTGGETQYF. The CDR3 DNA sequence: TGTGCCAGCAGCTCTGGGACAGGGGGAGAGACCCAGTACTTC.